The 30 T cell receptor beta chains reported below all come from one sample, sequenced in a study of cytomegalovirus exposure and HLA in healthy donors. The PCR used 60 Vbeta and 13 Jbeta primers. Produced via immunoSEQ multiplex PCR; TCRdb's table is partial and in-frame only. The table has 100,000 to 150,000 clones, roughly 87% seen once. The sequencing input was PBMCs. The receptor source for this set is a woman younger than 35 in good health and CMV-seronegative.

The J gene is TRBJ2-3, the V gene TRBV29-1, with 10 positions matching TRBD2. The CDR3 totals 16 residues. Trimming at V came to 8 bases and at J to 0 bases, leaving 11 bases not matched to a gene. From germline, CDR1 is SQVTM and CDR2 ANQGSEA. Here the CDR3 DNA reads TGCAGCCCCGAGGTAGCGGGGGGCCCTAGCACAGATACGCAGTATTTT. Translating gives CSPEVAGGPSTDTQYF.

The chain joins TRBV18 to TRBJ1-5; D is uncertain. Germline V gives CDR1 KGHSH, CDR2 LQKENI. V was trimmed by 2 bases and J by 4 bases, leaving 18 bases between them. The CDR3 loop spans 17 amino acids. DNA of the CDR3: TGTGCCAGCTCACCAGCGGGGAAGGGTGGGGTGAATCAGCCCCAGCATTTT. Residues: CASSPAGKGGVNQPQHF.

The chain is built from TRBV19 and TRBJ1-2; TRBD1 is a possible D gene (6 bases). This CDR3 has 13 residues. Looked up from germline, CDR1 is LNHDA and CDR2 is SQIVND (reference sequence). Trimming removed 4 bases at V and 4 bases at J, with 10 bases between. The CDR3 sequence: CASSTGTIYGYTF. The CDR3 DNA is TGTGCCAGTAGTACAGGGACAATCTATGGCTACACCTTC. Full variable domain (remainder filled in from reference TRBV19 and TRBJ1-2): DGGITQSPKYLFRKEGQNVTLSCEQNLNHDAMYWYRQDPGQGLRLIYYSQIVNDFQKGDIAEGYSVSREKKESFPLTVTSAQKNPTAFYLCASSTGTIYGYTFGSGTRLTVV.

This clone was detected only once. V usage is TRBV9 and J usage is TRBJ2-3; 7 nucleotides agree with TRBD1. The CDR3 loop spans 14 amino acids. The V segment lost 0 bases and the J segment 3 bases; nucleotides outside the gene matches: 1. Germline CDR1 and CDR2: SGDLS and YYNGEE. This chain's CDR3 is CASSVARGTDTQYF. In nucleotides, the CDR3 is TGTGCCAGCAGCGTAGCCAGGGGGACAGATACGCAGTATTTT.

The rearrangement joins TRBV18 to TRBJ1-4; D ambiguous. Germline V lookup: CDR1 KGHSH, CDR2 LQKENI. The V and J ends lost 5 bases and 1 base respectively, with 14 bases between them. The CDR3 contains 16 residues. Here the CDR3 reads CASSFERLGTNEKLFF. CDR3 sequence (DNA): TGTGCCAGCTCATTTGAGCGCCTAGGAACTAATGAAAAACTGTTTTTT. Variable domain in full (rest from reference TRBV18 and TRBJ1-4): NAGVMQNPRHLVRRRGQEARLRCSPMKGHSHVYWYRQLPEEGLKFMVYLQKENIIDESGMPKERFSAEFPKEGPSILRIQQVVRGDSAAYFCASSFERLGTNEKLFFGSGTQLSVL.

This clone was counted between two and nine times. This chain joins TRBV6-6 and TRBJ1-1, with 8 bases matching TRBD1. The CDR3 is 14 amino acids. V lost 6 bases and J lost 2; bases outside the gene matches: 5. Germline CDR1 reads MNHNY; CDR2 reads SVGAGI (reference sequence). The CDR3 nucleotides are TGTGCCAGCAGGTCCGGACAGGGAAACACTGAAGCTTTCTTT. Its translation is CASRSGQGNTEAFF.

The chain has TRBV5-1 and TRBJ2-3, with TRBD2 matching over 9 bases. The trim removed 5 bases at V and 1 base at J, leaving 5 bases unmatched. The CDR3 runs 15 residues. Germline V gives CDR1 SGHRS, CDR2 YFSETQ. DNA for the CDR3: TGCGCCAGCAGGGGTGGCGGGGGGGGCACAGATACGCAGTATTTT. Its protein product is CASRGGGGGTDTQYF.

The V gene is TRBV6-9, the J gene TRBJ1-5; D unresolved. Trimming cost V 2 bases and J 7 bases, with 9 bases left between them. The CDR3 totals 13 residues. Germline loops: CDR1 MNHGY, CDR2 SVAAGI. CDR3 DNA: TGTGCCAGCAGTTATATTTATCTCCAGCCCCAGCATTTT. Protein: CASSYIYLQPQHF.

This clone was seen just once. This chain joins TRBV4-1 and TRBJ2-6, with TRBD1 matching 8 bases. The J segment lost 0 bases and the V segment lost 0 bases, leaving 7 bases of the junction unmatched. This CDR3 is 19 amino acids long. CDR1 is MGHRA and CDR2 is YSYEKL in the germline V gene. The CDR3 loop reads CASSQEWGTGNSGANVLTF. The DNA of the CDR3 is TGCGCCAGCAGCCAAGAGTGGGGGACAGGTAACTCTGGGGCCAACGTCCTGACTTTC.

This chain uses TRBV7-3 with TRBJ1-1; 7 positions match TRBD1. V trimming: 3 bases; J trimming: 3 bases; junction bases outside the gene matches: 4. The CDR3 has 14 residues. The germline V gene encodes CDR1 SGHTA and CDR2 FQGTGA. CDR3 region: CASSLTGKDTEAFF. CDR3 nucleotides: TGTGCCAGCAGCTTGACAGGGAAGGACACTGAAGCTTTCTTT.

The chain has TRBV29-1 and TRBJ1-2; the D gene is possibly TRBD1 (5 bases). Trimming cost V 6 bases and J 8 bases, with 19 bases left between them. The CDR3 spans 13 residues. From germline, CDR1 is SQVTM and CDR2 ANQGSEA. The CDR3 region is CSVGVGGYGGYTF. The CDR3, as DNA: TGCAGCGTGGGGGTCGGGGGGTACGGCGGCTACACCTTC.

This rearrangement joins TRBV14 to TRBJ2-4; the match to TRBD2 covers 10 bases. J was trimmed by 7 bases and V by 3 bases; bases with no gene match: 6. Germline assignment: CDR1 SGHDN and CDR2 FVKESK. This CDR3 is built from 15 residues. CDR3 region: CASSQLGLARNIQYF. Here the CDR3 DNA reads TGTGCCAGCAGCCAGTTGGGACTAGCGAGGAACATTCAGTACTTC.

The V and J genes are TRBV28 and TRBJ2-3; 7 nucleotides match TRBD2. This CDR3 has 14 residues. The germline V gene has CDR1 MDHEN and CDR2 SYDVKM. The J segment lost 12 bases and the V segment lost 6 bases, leaving 15 bases of the junction unmatched. CDR3 sequence: CASSYSHKRERQYF. The CDR3 region has the DNA TGTGCCAGCAGCTACAGTCATAAGCGGGAAAGACAGTATTTT.

This chain joins TRBV7-2 and TRBJ1-1; D uncertain. The germline gives CDR1 SGHTA, CDR2 FQGNSA. This CDR3 is built from 16 residues. V was pared by 5 bases and J by 5 bases, with 21 bases between. The CDR3 bases are TGTGCCAGCAGCGCCCCTGGGTTCCACTTGGAGACTGAAGCTTTCTTT. As protein: CASSAPGFHLETEAFF.

The CDR3: CASRANRDRGSGYTF. Written as DNA, the CDR3 is TGTGCCAGCAGGGCAAACCGGGACAGGGGATCTGGCTACACCTTC. V gene TRBV28 combines with J gene TRBJ1-2; 10 bases map to TRBD1. The CDR3 spans 15 residues. With 6 bases clipped from V and 7 bases from J, the junction kept 11 bases outside the gene matches. The germline V gene encodes CDR1 MDHEN and CDR2 SYDVKM.

The chain combines TRBV5-6 with TRBJ1-6; 7 positions agree with TRBD1. Trimming cost V 3 bases and J 0 bases; bases outside gene matches: 12. CDR3 length: 19 amino acids. The V gene's germline CDR1 is SGHDT and CDR2 YYEEEE. The CDR3 spells CASSSLLRGGNSYNSPLHF. CDR3 nucleotides: TGTGCCAGCAGCTCTCTTCTCCGAGGGGGCAACTCCTATAATTCACCCCTCCACTTT. The full variable domain, its missing parts supplied by reference TRBV5-6 and TRBJ1-6, is DAGVTQSPTHLIKTRGQQVTLRCSPKSGHDTVSWYQQALGQGPQFIFQYYEEEERQRGNFPDRFSGHQFPNYSSELNVNALLLGDSALYLCASSSLLRGGNSYNSPLHFGNGTRLTVT.

In its sample, this clone is medium-sized. This chain joins TRBV5-6 and TRBJ1-2; D uncertain. The germline gives CDR1 SGHDT, CDR2 YYEEEE. The CDR3 totals 12 residues. Trimming cost V 7 bases and J 3 bases, with 10 bases left between them. The CDR3 reads CASGEGDYGYTF. The CDR3 region has the DNA TGTGCCAGCGGTGAGGGCGACTATGGCTACACCTTC.

The V gene is TRBV6-5, the J gene TRBJ2-5, with TRBD1 as a possible D gene (8 bases). Germline CDR1 MNHEY, CDR2 SVGAGI. With 6 bases removed from V and 5 bases from J, the gap between germline ends came to 19 bases. This CDR3 has 15 residues. CDR3 loop: CASSNRGGVLETQYF. The CDR3 DNA is TGTGCCAGCAGCAACAGGGGGGGGGTATTGGAGACCCAGTACTTC.

This clone was picked up one time. The rearrangement joins TRBV5-6 to TRBJ2-5; 7 bases agree with TRBD1. Germline CDR1 SGHDT, CDR2 YYEEEE. V shed 0 bases and J 5 bases; nucleotides not matched to a gene: 4. The CDR3 is 14 amino acids. CDR3 region: CASSLVGGMETQYF. DNA for the CDR3: TGTGCCAGCAGCTTGGTAGGGGGCATGGAGACCCAGTACTTC.

V usage is TRBV6-5 and J usage is TRBJ2-2, with 12 bases matching TRBD2. V lost 7 bases, J lost 6 bases, and 3 bases stayed unmatched. The CDR3 runs 14 residues. Looked up from germline, CDR1 is MNHEY and CDR2 is SVGAGI. The CDR3 spells CASTSSGGAGELFF. DNA of the CDR3: TGTGCCAGCACCTCTAGCGGGGGGGCCGGGGAGCTGTTTTTT.

This clone was seen only a few times. The V and J genes are TRBV14 and TRBJ1-4; D possibly corresponds to TRBD1 (5 bases). Germline loops: CDR1 SGHDN, CDR2 FVKESK. The V end lost 0 bases, the J end lost 0 bases, and 17 bases lay between the germline ends. The CDR3 is made up of 19 amino acids. CDR3 sequence reads: CASSQDRAGRRSTNEKLFF. The CDR3 bases are TGTGCCAGCAGCCAAGATCGGGCAGGGAGGAGATCAACTAATGAAAAACTGTTTTTT. Drawing the rest from reference TRBV14 and TRBJ1-4, the complete variable domain is EAGVTQFPSHSVIEKGQTVTLRCDPISGHDNLYWYRRVMGKEIKFLLHFVKESKQDESGMPNNRFLAERTGGTYSTLKVQPAELEDSGVYFCASSQDRAGRRSTNEKLFFGSGTQLSVL.

The chain is built from TRBV2 and TRBJ1-5, with D tentatively TRBD1 (6 bases). The V gene's germline CDR1 is SNHLY and CDR2 FYNNEI. This CDR3 has 15 amino acids. The V end lost 7 bases, the J end lost 2 bases, and 15 bases lay between the germline ends. The CDR3 loop reads CASMGQGLGNQPQHF. CDR3 sequence (DNA): TGTGCCAGCATGGGGCAGGGGCTCGGCAATCAGCCCCAGCATTTT.

The chain uses TRBV5-1 and TRBJ2-2; 7 bases map to TRBD1. Trimming removed 5 bases from V and 6 bases from J; junction bases left unmatched: 10. Germline CDR1 SGHRS, CDR2 YFSETQ. The CDR3 length is 15 residues. The CDR3 reads CASRSGQVGAGELFF. The CDR3 DNA reads as TGCGCCAGCAGGTCCGGACAGGTAGGCGCCGGGGAGCTGTTTTTT.

This clone appeared a few times. The gene calls are TRBV7-2 and TRBJ2-1; the D gene is possibly TRBD2 (5 bases). This CDR3 contains 16 residues. The germline gives CDR1 SGHTA, CDR2 FQGNSA. V lost 2 bases and J lost 7, with 18 bases in between. The CDR3 loop reads CASSLRLGSGWNEQFF. The CDR3 coding sequence is TGTGCCAGCAGCTTAAGATTGGGCTCGGGGTGGAATGAGCAGTTCTTC.

The V call is TRBV7-2, the J call TRBJ1-1; D is possibly TRBD1 (5 bases). The germline V gene encodes CDR1 SGHTA and CDR2 FQGNSA. CDR3 length: 13 residues. Deletions cut 3 bases from V and 8 bases from J, with 13 bases between. CDR3 DNA: TGTGCCAGCAGCTTTACGACCCAGGGAGAAGCTTTCTTT. It codes for CASSFTTQGEAFF.

This clone was observed a few times. The chain is built from TRBV7-6 and TRBJ2-1; possibly TRBD2 for D (5 bases). The germline V gene encodes CDR1 SGHVS and CDR2 FNYEAQ. CDR3 size: 16 residues. Trimming took off 0 bases at V and 2 bases at J, with 11 bases between the two ends. The CDR3 DNA sequence: TGTGCCAGCAGCTTAGCGTTCGGGATTACCTACAATGAGCAGTTCTTC. Its translation: CASSLAFGITYNEQFF.

This clone has more than one count but fewer than ten. V is TRBV9 and J is TRBJ1-1, with no clear D. The CDR3 extends over 17 amino acids. V gave up 0 bases and J gave up 2 bases, with 17 bases separating them. From germline, CDR1 is SGDLS and CDR2 YYNGEE. CDR3: CASSVDGGDLINTEAFF. The CDR3 bases are TGTGCCAGCAGCGTAGATGGCGGCGACTTGATAAACACTGAAGCTTTCTTT.

The chain uses TRBV5-1 and TRBJ2-2, with a tentative D call TRBD2 (5 bases). The CDR3 has 16 amino acids. Trimming removed 4 bases from V and 0 bases from J, with 13 bases in between. Germline V gene data show CDR1 as SGHRS and CDR2 as YFSETQ. The CDR3: CASSVLANANTGELFF. The CDR3 region has the DNA TGCGCCAGCAGCGTGTTAGCGAACGCGAACACCGGGGAGCTGTTTTTT.

The chain has TRBV7-9 and TRBJ1-5; no clear D. This CDR3 region has 15 residues. Trimming took off 5 bases at V and 6 bases at J, with 17 bases between the two ends. Germline V gene sequence: CDR1 SEHNR, CDR2 FQNEAQ (reference sequence). The CDR3 here is CASSPGGSPSQPQHF. The CDR3, as DNA: TGTGCCAGCAGCCCCGGAGGGTCCCCCAGTCAGCCCCAGCATTTT.

This chain uses TRBV30 with TRBJ1-2; maybe TRBD1 (6 bases). The V and J ends lost 3 bases and 8 bases respectively, with 13 bases between them. The CDR3 is 12 residues long. Germline CDR1 is GTSNPN and CDR2 is SVGIG (reference sequence). The CDR3 DNA sequence: TGTGCCTGGAGCCAAACAGGGATGGGCTACACCTTC. Protein: CAWSQTGMGYTF.